This T cell receptor (beta chain) was recorded in a study of OX40 agonist ivuxolimab in advanced cancers. Study-wide findings and caveats: Clones of CD4+ and CD8+ blood T cells grew by week 6 at doses of 0.1 to 3.0 mg/kg.

This clone was detected a few times. Antigen unknown. Germline assignment: CDR1 MNHNS and CDR2 SASEGT. Deletions cut 6 bases from V and 6 bases from J, with 12 bases between. The CDR3 runs to 12 residues. Here immunoSEQ multiplex PCR was the method, and the copy in TCRdb shows in-frame clones only, minus some. This table has roughly 77,000 clones, more than 70% appearing once. The receptor's source is an adult with an advanced solid tumor such as melanoma, head and neck, liver or kidney cancer. Sequencing used CD4+ or CD8+ T cells sorted from blood, obtained in a trial of the OX40 agonist ivuxolimab. The J gene is TRBJ2-7, the V gene TRBV6-1; D remains unclear. The CDR3 loop reads CASSPSRIEQYF. CDR3 coding DNA: TGTGCCAGCAGCCCCTCTAGGATCGAGCAGTACTTC.